This record covers a single T cell receptor beta chain. In the original analysis: Amplification with reference gene primers provided the estimates of nucleated cell counts. Only in-frame clones appear in the TCRdb table, and some are missing; sequencing was by immunoSEQ multiplex PCR. V, J and clone size were drawn from that table, and D and trimming were deduced from the DNA. This sample has more than 150,000 clones, with approximately 86% found just once. These data belong to a study of blood T cell repertoires in COVID-19. About the research overall: Material from acute and convalescent COVID-19 was sourced from the United States, Italy and Spain. PBMCs, B-cell-depleted T cells, or T cells provided the cDNA or gDNA that made up the material.

Trimming removed 0 bases from V and 1 base from J, with 19 bases in between. Germline assignment: CDR1 SGDLS and CDR2 YYNGEE. This CDR3 has 19 residues. This sequence originates from a woman aged 25 to 39 who had recovered from COVID-19. V is TRBV9 and J is TRBJ1-4; D might be TRBD1 (5 bases). The sequencing input was PBMCs or T cells enriched from blood (not recorded which). The CDR3 DNA sequence: TGTGCCAGCAGCGTAGAATCCGGAGGGACGGAAGGAACTAATGAAAAACTGTTTTTT. Amino acid sequence: CASSVESGGTEGTNEKLFF.